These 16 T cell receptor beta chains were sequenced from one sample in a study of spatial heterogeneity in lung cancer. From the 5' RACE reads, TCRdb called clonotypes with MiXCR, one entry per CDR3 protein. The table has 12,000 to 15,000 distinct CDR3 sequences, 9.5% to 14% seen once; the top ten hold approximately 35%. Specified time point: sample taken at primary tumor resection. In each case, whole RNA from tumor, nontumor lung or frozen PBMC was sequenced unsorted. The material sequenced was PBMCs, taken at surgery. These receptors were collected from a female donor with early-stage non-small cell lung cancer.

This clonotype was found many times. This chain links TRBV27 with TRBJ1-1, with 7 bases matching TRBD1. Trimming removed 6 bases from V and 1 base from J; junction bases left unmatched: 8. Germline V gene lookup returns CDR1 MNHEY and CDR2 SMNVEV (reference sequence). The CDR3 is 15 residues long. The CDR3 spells CASRIDRAPNTEAFF. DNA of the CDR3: TGTGCCAGCAGGATCGACAGGGCCCCGAACACTGAAGCTTTCTTT.

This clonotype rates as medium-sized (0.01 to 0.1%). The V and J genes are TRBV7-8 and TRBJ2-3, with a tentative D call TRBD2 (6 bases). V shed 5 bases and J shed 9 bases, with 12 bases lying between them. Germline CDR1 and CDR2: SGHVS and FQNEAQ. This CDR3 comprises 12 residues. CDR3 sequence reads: CASSGGLTTQYF. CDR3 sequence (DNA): TGTGCCAGCAGCGGGGGACTGACAACGCAGTATTTT.

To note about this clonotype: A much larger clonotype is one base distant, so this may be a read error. CDR3 DNA: TGTGCCAGCAGCTTAACATATCGCGGGGATGGGCAGTTCTTC. Translating gives CASSLTYRGDGQFF. The rearrangement uses TRBV11-2 and TRBJ2-1, with TRBD2 as a possible D gene (6 bases). There are 14 residues in the CDR3. V lost 2 bases and J 12 bases, leaving 17 bases between the germline ends. CDR1 SGHAT and CDR2 FQNNGV come from the germline V gene.

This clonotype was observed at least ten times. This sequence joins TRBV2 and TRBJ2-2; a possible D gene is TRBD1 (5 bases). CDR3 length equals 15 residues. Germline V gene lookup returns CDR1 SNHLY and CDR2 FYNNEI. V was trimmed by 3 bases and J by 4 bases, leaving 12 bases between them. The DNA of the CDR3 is TGTGCCAGCAGTGAGTGGGGCCTGGGCACCGGGGAGCTGTTTTTT. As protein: CASSEWGLGTGELFF.

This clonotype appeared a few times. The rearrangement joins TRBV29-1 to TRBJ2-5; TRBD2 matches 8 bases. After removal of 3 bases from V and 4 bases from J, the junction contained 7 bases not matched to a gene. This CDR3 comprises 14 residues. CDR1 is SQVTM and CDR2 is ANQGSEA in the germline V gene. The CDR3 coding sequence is TGCAGCGTTGAGCGGCTAGCGGGTTTAGAGACCCAGTACTTC. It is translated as CSVERLAGLETQYF.

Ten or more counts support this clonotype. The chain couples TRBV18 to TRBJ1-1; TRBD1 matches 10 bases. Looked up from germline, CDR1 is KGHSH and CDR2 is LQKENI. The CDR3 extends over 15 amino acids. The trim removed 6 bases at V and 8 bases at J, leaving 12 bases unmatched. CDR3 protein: CASSLRTGGILEAFF. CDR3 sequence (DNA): TGTGCCAGCTCCCTCAGGACAGGGGGGATTTTAGAAGCTTTCTTT.

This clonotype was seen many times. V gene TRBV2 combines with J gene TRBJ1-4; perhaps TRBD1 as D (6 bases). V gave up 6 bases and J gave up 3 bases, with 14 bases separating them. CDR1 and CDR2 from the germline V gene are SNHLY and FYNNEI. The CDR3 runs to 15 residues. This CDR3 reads CASSAQGRANEKLFF. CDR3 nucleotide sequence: TGTGCCAGCAGCGCACAGGGAAGGGCTAATGAAAAACTGTTTTTT.

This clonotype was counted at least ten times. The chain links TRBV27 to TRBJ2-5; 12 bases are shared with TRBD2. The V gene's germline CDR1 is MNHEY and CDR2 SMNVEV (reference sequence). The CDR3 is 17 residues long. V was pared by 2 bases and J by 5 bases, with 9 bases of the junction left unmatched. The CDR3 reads CASSLLPSGGAGETQYF. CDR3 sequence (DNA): TGTGCCAGCAGTTTACTCCCTAGCGGGGGGGCGGGGGAGACCCAGTACTTC.

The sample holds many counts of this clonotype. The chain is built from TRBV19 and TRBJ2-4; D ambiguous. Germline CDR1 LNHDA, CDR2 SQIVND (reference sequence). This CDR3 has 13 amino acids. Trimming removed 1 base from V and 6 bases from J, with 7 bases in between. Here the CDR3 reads CASSIVRANIQYF. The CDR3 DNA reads TGTGCCAGTAGTATAGTACGGGCAAACATTCAGTACTTC.

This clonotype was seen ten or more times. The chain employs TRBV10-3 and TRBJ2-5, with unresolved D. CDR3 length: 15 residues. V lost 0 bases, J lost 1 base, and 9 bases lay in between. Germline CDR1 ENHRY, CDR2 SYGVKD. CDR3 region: CAISESQTFQETQYF. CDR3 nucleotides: TGTGCCATCAGTGAGTCACAGACCTTCCAAGAGACCCAGTACTTC.

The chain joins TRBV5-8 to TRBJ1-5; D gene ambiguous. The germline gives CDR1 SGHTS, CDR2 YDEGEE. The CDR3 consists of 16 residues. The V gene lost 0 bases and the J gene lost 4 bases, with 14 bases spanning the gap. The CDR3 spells CASSLARPDGNQPQHF. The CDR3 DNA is TGTGCCAGCAGCTTGGCGAGACCAGACGGTAATCAGCCCCAGCATTTT. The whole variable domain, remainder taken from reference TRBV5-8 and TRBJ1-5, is EAGVTQSPTHLIKTRGQQATLRCSPISGHTSVYWYQQALGLGLQFLLWYDEGEERNRGNFPPRFSGRQFPNYSSELNVNALELEDSALYLCASSLARPDGNQPQHFGDGTRLSIL.

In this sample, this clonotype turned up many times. Written as DNA, the CDR3 is TGCGCCAGCAGCCACGATTTTGTACGTTCCTTGCAGTATTTT. As protein: CASSHDFVRSLQYF. V is TRBV4-1 and J is TRBJ2-3; D gene ambiguous. The CDR3 sequence is 14 residues long. V was shortened by 3 bases and J by 11 bases, with 18 bases between the two germline ends. Germline V CDR1 and CDR2: MGHRA, YSYEKL.

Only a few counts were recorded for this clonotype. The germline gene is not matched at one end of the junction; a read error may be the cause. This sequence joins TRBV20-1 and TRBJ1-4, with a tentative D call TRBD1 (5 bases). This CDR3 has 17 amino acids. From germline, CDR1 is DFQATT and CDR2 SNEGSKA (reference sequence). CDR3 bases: TGCAGTGCGAGAGGATCAGGGCACGGGTCAACTAATGAAAAACTGTTTTTT. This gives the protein CSARGSGHGSTNEKLFF.

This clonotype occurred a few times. The CDR3 is CASSLRGEGTEAFF. CDR3 nucleotide sequence: TGTGCCAGCAGCTTACGAGGGGAAGGGACTGAAGCTTTCTTT. The genes are TRBV7-9 and TRBJ1-1, with D tentatively TRBD1 (5 bases). V was clipped by 2 bases and J by 5 bases, with 12 bases between them. This CDR3 has 14 residues. The germline gives CDR1 SEHNR, CDR2 FQNEAQ (reference sequence).

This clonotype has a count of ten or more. CDR3 in amino acids: CASSYEGQFGYTF. The CDR3 DNA reads TGTGCCAGCAGTTATGAGGGACAGTTCGGCTACACCTTC. V usage is TRBV6-6 and J usage is TRBJ1-2, with TRBD1 identical over 7 bases. CDR1 is MNHNY and CDR2 is SVGAGI in the germline V gene (reference sequence). The V gene end was trimmed by 3 bases and the J gene end by 8 bases; junction bases not matched to a gene: 6. The CDR3 is made up of 13 amino acids.

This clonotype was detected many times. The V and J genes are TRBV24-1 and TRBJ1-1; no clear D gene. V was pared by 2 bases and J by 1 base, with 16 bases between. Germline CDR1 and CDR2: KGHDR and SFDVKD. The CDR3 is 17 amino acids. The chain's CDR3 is CATSDSLNLKENTEAFF. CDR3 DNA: TGTGCCACCAGTGATTCCCTCAACTTAAAGGAGAACACTGAAGCTTTCTTT.